These T cell receptor beta chains were read from a single sample in a study of blood T cells in healthy people across ages. TCRdb redid the calling of the 5' RACE reads with MiXCR, one entry per CDR3 protein. The profile covers about 1.5 million distinct CDR3 sequences, with roughly 43% appearing a single time and less than 5% taken by the ten largest. The source material was blood. The source is a young woman in good health. Both conserved end residues are part of each CDR3. The D gene is left open where the match is weak. Clone size, where shown, is once, few, many, or a class for clones that have expanded.

DNA: TGTGCCAGCAGGAAACCGACTAGCGGGAAATACAATGAGCAGTTCTTC
CDR3: CASRKPTSGKYNEQFF
V: TRBV5-6
D: TRBD2
size: NA
J: TRBJ2-1

DNA: TGTGCCAGCAGTTTATGGGGCGACCATCTGTTTTTT
CDR3: CASSLWGDHLFF
V: TRBV12-3/TRBV12-4
D: NA
size: NA
J: TRBJ1-4

DNA: TGTGCCAGCAGTCCCCGACAGTCTCTAGCCAAAAACATTCAGTACTTC
CDR3: CASSPRQSLAKNIQYF
V: TRBV12-3/TRBV12-4
D: NA
size: few
J: TRBJ2-4

DNA: TGTGCCAGCAGTTCCTCGGGGACAGGGTCTTACTTC
CDR3: CASSSSGTGSYF
V: TRBV6-5
D: TRBD1
size: NA
J: TRBJ2-5

DNA: TGTGCCAGCAGCACGTCCAGGCGAAGCTCCTATAATTCACCCCTCCACTTT
CDR3: CASSTSRRSSYNSPLHF
V: TRBV9
D: NA
size: few
J: TRBJ1-6

DNA: TGCGCCAGCAGCTTGGGGACAAACACCGGGGAGCTGTTTTTT
CDR3: CASSLGTNTGELFF
V: TRBV27
D: NA
size: many
J: TRBJ2-2

DNA: TGTGCCAGCAGCCAAGAACCCATCAATGAGCAGTTCTTC
CDR3: CASSQEPINEQFF
V: TRBV4-2
D: NA
size: few
J: TRBJ2-1

DNA: TGCAGCGTTGGCCCGGGATACCAAGAGACCCAGTACTTC
CDR3: CSVGPGYQETQYF
V: TRBV29-1
D: NA
size: few
J: TRBJ2-5

DNA: TGCGCCAGCAGCAGCCAAATCAGAGAGACCCAGTACTTC
CDR3: CASSSQIRETQYF
V: TRBV5-1
D: NA
size: few
J: TRBJ2-5

DNA: TGCAGTGCTAGGGACAGGGGGCCAGAGATCCAGTACTTC
CDR3: CSARDRGPEIQYF
V: TRBV20-1
D: TRBD1
size: NA
J: TRBJ2-5

DNA: TGTGCCAGCCTAACCCTACGGGGGATTAGGGCAGATACGCAGTATTTT
CDR3: CASLTLRGIRADTQYF
V: TRBV28
D: NA
size: few
J: TRBJ2-3

DNA: TGTGCCAGCAGCCAACGTGGGGGACCAGATACGCAGTATTTT
CDR3: CASSQRGGPDTQYF
V: TRBV4-2
D: NA
size: many
J: TRBJ2-3

DNA: TGTGCCAGCAGTCGCACCTTAGCGGTGGGAGGCGAGCAGTACTTC
CDR3: CASSRTLAVGGEQYF
V: TRBV12-3/TRBV12-4
D: NA
size: NA
J: TRBJ2-7

DNA: TGTGCCACCAGTGATTGGACAGTAGGTTACAATGAGCAGTACTTC
CDR3: CATSDWTVGYNEQYF
V: TRBV24-1
D: NA
size: NA
J: TRBJ2-5

DNA: TGTGCCACCCAAAGCGGGGGGAGCACAGATACGCAGTATTTT
CDR3: CATQSGGSTDTQYF
V: TRBV24-1
D: TRBD2
size: NA
J: TRBJ2-3

DNA: TGCGCCAGCAGCCCATTAAATTTCCTTAGACAGCAAGAGACCCAGTACTTC
CDR3: CASSPLNFLRQQETQYF
V: TRBV4-3
D: NA
size: NA
J: TRBJ2-5

DNA: TGCAGCGTTGCGCCATGGGACAGGGGAAAAGATACGCAGTATTTT
CDR3: CSVAPWDRGKDTQYF
V: TRBV29-1
D: TRBD1
size: many
J: TRBJ2-3

DNA: TGCAGTGCCAGGAGTCTGTACGAGCAGTACTTC
CDR3: CSARSLYEQYF
V: TRBV20-1
D: NA
size: NA
J: TRBJ2-7

DNA: TGTGCCAGCAGCCAGCCGGGCCGGGGACCCTACGAGCAGTACTTC
CDR3: CASSQPGRGPYEQYF
V: TRBV4-2
D: NA
size: NA
J: TRBJ2-7

DNA: TGCAGCGTTGAATCTCTCAGGTGGGGGGGAGAGACCCAGTACTTC
CDR3: CSVESLRWGGETQYF
V: TRBV29-1
D: TRBD2
size: NA
J: TRBJ2-5

DNA: TGTGCCAGCAGTTACTTTCGCAGGGGGCTTAATCAGCCCCAGCATTTT
CDR3: CASSYFRRGLNQPQHF
V: TRBV6-2/TRBV6-3
D: TRBD1
size: NA
J: TRBJ1-5

DNA: TGTGCCAGCAGCACACCGCCGACTCTCCCCTCCTACGAGCAGTACTTC
CDR3: CASSTPPTLPSYEQYF
V: TRBV11-2
D: NA
size: few
J: TRBJ2-7

DNA: TGCGCCAGCAGCCAAGAATTCCCAGGGCAAGGCCACGAGCAGTACTTC
CDR3: CASSQEFPGQGHEQYF
V: TRBV4-3
D: NA
size: NA
J: TRBJ2-7

DNA: TGTGCCAGCAGTTTAGGGGGACTAGCGGGAGAGGTCTACGAGCAGTACTTC
CDR3: CASSLGGLAGEVYEQYF
V: TRBV28
D: TRBD2
size: few
J: TRBJ2-7

DNA: TGTGCCAGCAGATTTACCTCTGCGACAGGGAGCACAGATACGCAGTATTTT
CDR3: CASRFTSATGSTDTQYF
V: TRBV7-8
D: TRBD1
size: NA
J: TRBJ2-3

DNA: TGCAGCGTTGCGGCCAGGGCGGGCTATGGCTACACCTTC
CDR3: CSVAARAGYGYTF
V: TRBV29-1
D: NA
size: few
J: TRBJ1-2

DNA: TGTGCCAGCAGTCCGGGACTAGCGGTCTCTTCCTACGAGCAGTACTTC
CDR3: CASSPGLAVSSYEQYF
V: TRBV27
D: TRBD2
size: NA
J: TRBJ2-7

DNA: TGTGCCAGCACCTTCAAGGGGGCGAACACTGAAGCTTTCTTT
CDR3: CASTFKGANTEAFF
V: TRBV12-3/TRBV12-4
D: TRBD1
size: few
J: TRBJ1-1

DNA: TGTGCCAGCAGTGAACGAAGCGGGGGTTACAATGAGCAGTTCTTC
CDR3: CASSERSGGYNEQFF
V: TRBV2
D: TRBD2
size: NA
J: TRBJ2-1

DNA: TGTGCCAGCAGCCCGAGGACAGGGTCAGATACGCAGTATTTT
CDR3: CASSPRTGSDTQYF
V: TRBV3-1
D: TRBD1
size: few
J: TRBJ2-3

DNA: TGCAGTGCCCCGGATTGGGCAACTAATGAAAAACTGTTTTTT
CDR3: CSAPDWATNEKLFF
V: TRBV20-1
D: NA
size: NA
J: TRBJ1-4

DNA: TGTGCCAGTAGTATTTCTGGGGAGGACACTGAAGCTTTCTTT
CDR3: CASSISGEDTEAFF
V: TRBV19
D: NA
size: NA
J: TRBJ1-1

DNA: TGTGCCAGCAGCCCACACAGGGTAGCTTCCTACGAGCAGTACTTC
CDR3: CASSPHRVASYEQYF
V: TRBV9
D: NA
size: NA
J: TRBJ2-7

DNA: TGCAGCGTTGATAAGGGGAACTACAATGAGCAGTTCTTC
CDR3: CSVDKGNYNEQFF
V: TRBV29-1
D: NA
size: few
J: TRBJ2-1

DNA: TGCAGTGCTAGGGGATACACAGATACGCAGTATTTT
CDR3: CSARGYTDTQYF
V: TRBV20-1
D: NA
size: few
J: TRBJ2-3

DNA: TGTGCCAGCAGCTTAGAAGCGTTAGCTTTTCCAGATACGCAGTATTTT
CDR3: CASSLEALAFPDTQYF
V: TRBV7-2
D: NA
size: NA
J: TRBJ2-3

DNA: TGTGCCAGCTCACCACGGAGGACTACCTACGAGCAGTACTTC
CDR3: CASSPRRTTYEQYF
V: TRBV18
D: NA
size: few
J: TRBJ2-7

DNA: TGTGCCAGCAGTTCAGATCCCCTGGGGACCCAGTACTTC
CDR3: CASSSDPLGTQYF
V: TRBV6-2/TRBV6-3
D: NA
size: NA
J: TRBJ2-5

DNA: TGCGCCAGCAGCCAAGCTACAGCAGGTGAAAAACTGTTTTTT
CDR3: CASSQATAGEKLFF
V: TRBV4-1
D: NA
size: NA
J: TRBJ1-4

DNA: TGTGCCAGCAGCTTAGGGTTAGCGGGGGGTTCTGGGGCCAACGTCCTGACTTTC
CDR3: CASSLGLAGGSGANVLTF
V: TRBV13
D: TRBD2
size: few
J: TRBJ2-6

DNA: TGTGCCAGCAGCGTAGTTAACCCCAACACTGAAGCTTTCTTT
CDR3: CASSVVNPNTEAFF
V: TRBV9
D: NA
size: NA
J: TRBJ1-1

DNA: TGTGCCAGCAGTGTCCAGTCGGGTCTCACTGAAGCTTTCTTT
CDR3: CASSVQSGLTEAFF
V: TRBV27
D: NA
size: NA
J: TRBJ1-1

DNA: TGCAGTGCTAGTTTAGGGAGGGGAGAGACCCAGTACTTC
CDR3: CSASLGRGETQYF
V: TRBV20-1
D: TRBD2
size: NA
J: TRBJ2-5

DNA: TGCAGTGCCCACCCGGGACAGAGCTACAATGAGCAGTTCTTC
CDR3: CSAHPGQSYNEQFF
V: TRBV20-1
D: TRBD1
size: few
J: TRBJ2-1

DNA: TGCGCCAGCAGCCCTACTAGCGCTGTGGAGACCCAGTACTTC
CDR3: CASSPTSAVETQYF
V: TRBV5-1
D: TRBD2
size: NA
J: TRBJ2-5

DNA: TGTGCCAGCAGCCCACCAAGCGACCGGCAGTACTTC
CDR3: CASSPPSDRQYF
V: TRBV9
D: NA
size: NA
J: TRBJ2-5

DNA: TGCAGTGCGAACTACCCGCCGAACACTGAAGCTTTCTTT
CDR3: CSANYPPNTEAFF
V: TRBV20-1
D: NA
size: NA
J: TRBJ1-1

DNA: TGTGCCACCAGCAGAGATGGACAGGGAGGGGAGACCCAGTACTTC
CDR3: CATSRDGQGGETQYF
V: TRBV15
D: NA
size: once
J: TRBJ2-5

DNA: TGCGCCAGCAGCCAAGCCCGGACTAGCGGGGGGATCTACAATGAGCAGTTCTTC
CDR3: CASSQARTSGGIYNEQFF
V: TRBV4-3
D: TRBD2
size: few
J: TRBJ2-1

DNA: TGCGCCAGCAGCCAGGGACAGTCCCTTTACGAGCAGTACTTC
CDR3: CASSQGQSLYEQYF
V: TRBV4-3
D: TRBD1
size: NA
J: TRBJ2-7

DNA: TGTGCCAGCAGCTACGAGGGCAAAGGGACAGATACGCAGTATTTT
CDR3: CASSYEGKGTDTQYF
V: TRBV6-2/TRBV6-3
D: NA
size: NA
J: TRBJ2-3

DNA: TGTGCCAGCAGCGGGGGACAGGGCGCAGCGTACTCCAGCCGGCAGTACAATGAGCAGTTCTTC
CDR3: CASSGGQGAAYSSRQYNEQFF
V: TRBV5-4
D: TRBD1
size: few
J: TRBJ2-1

DNA: TGTGCCACCAGCAGAGATCGGGCTAGCGGGAGTTACTACAATGAGCAGTTCTTC
CDR3: CATSRDRASGSYYNEQFF
V: TRBV15
D: TRBD2
size: few
J: TRBJ2-1

DNA: TGTGCCAGCAGCTTAGTAAGCGGGAGCGGAACAAATGAGCAGTTCTTC
CDR3: CASSLVSGSGTNEQFF
V: TRBV7-2
D: TRBD2
size: NA
J: TRBJ2-1

DNA: TGTGCCAGCAGCTTATCAGGGACAGCTATCACCGGGGAGCTGTTTTTT
CDR3: CASSLSGTAITGELFF
V: TRBV7-2
D: TRBD1
size: NA
J: TRBJ2-2

DNA: TGTGCCAGCAGCATCAGGGGAGCGAACTACGAGCAGTACTTC
CDR3: CASSIRGANYEQYF
V: TRBV27
D: NA
size: few
J: TRBJ2-7

DNA: TGCAGTGCTAGACTAGCGGGGGCCTACTACAATGAGCAGTTCTTC
CDR3: CSARLAGAYYNEQFF
V: TRBV20-1
D: TRBD2
size: NA
J: TRBJ2-1

DNA: TGTGCCAGCAGTTACTGGAGGGAGACCCAGTACTTC
CDR3: CASSYWRETQYF
V: TRBV6-2/TRBV6-3
D: NA
size: NA
J: TRBJ2-5

DNA: TGTGCCAGCAGCGCCGGAGTGAGCAATGAGCAGTTCTTC
CDR3: CASSAGVSNEQFF
V: TRBV12-3/TRBV12-4
D: NA
size: few
J: TRBJ2-1